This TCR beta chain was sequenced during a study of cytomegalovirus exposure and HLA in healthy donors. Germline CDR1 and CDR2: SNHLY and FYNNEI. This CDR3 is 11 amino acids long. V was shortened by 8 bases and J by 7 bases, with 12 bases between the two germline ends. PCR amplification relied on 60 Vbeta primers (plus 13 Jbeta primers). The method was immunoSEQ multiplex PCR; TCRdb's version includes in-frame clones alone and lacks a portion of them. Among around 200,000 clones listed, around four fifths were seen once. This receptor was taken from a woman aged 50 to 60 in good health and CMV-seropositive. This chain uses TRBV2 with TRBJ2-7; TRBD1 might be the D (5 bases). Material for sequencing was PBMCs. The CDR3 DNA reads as TGTGCCAGCGGCGGACAAGAAGAGCAGTACTTC. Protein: CASGGQEEQYF.